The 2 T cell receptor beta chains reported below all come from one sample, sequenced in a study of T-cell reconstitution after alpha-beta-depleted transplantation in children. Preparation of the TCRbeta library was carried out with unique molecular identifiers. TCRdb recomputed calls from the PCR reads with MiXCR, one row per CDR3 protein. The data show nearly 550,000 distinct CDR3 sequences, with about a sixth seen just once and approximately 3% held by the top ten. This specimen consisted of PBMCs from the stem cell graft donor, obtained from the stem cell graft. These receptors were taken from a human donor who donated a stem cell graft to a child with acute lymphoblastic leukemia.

CDR3 amino acids: CASSLAGGRRAEAFF. The CDR3, as DNA: TGTGCCAGCAGTTTAGCGGGGGGAAGGAGGGCTGAAGCTTTCTTT. The J gene is TRBJ1-1, the V gene TRBV12-3 or TRBV12-4; D is perhaps TRBD1 (5 bases). V gave up 0 bases and J gave up 6 bases, with 14 bases separating them. There are 15 residues in the CDR3.

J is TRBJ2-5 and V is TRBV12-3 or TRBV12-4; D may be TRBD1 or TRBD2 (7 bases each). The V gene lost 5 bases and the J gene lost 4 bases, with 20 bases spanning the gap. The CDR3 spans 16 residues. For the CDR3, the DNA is TGTGCCAGCAGTCTAGGGCACAGGGGAGGGGTAGAGACCCAGTACTTC. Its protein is CASSLGHRGGVETQYF.